Listed below are T cell receptor beta chains from one sample, sequenced in a study of identical twins. One entry per CDR3 protein results from TCRdb running MiXCR on the 5' RACE reads. The repertoire includes approximately 680,000 distinct CDR3 sequences, under 8.5% of them detected once, and over 1.5% sits in the top ten. This same sample was also taken into another study, of yellow fever vaccine responses in identical twins.

Sequencing was carried out using PBMCs. The source is a woman aged 18 to 35 in good health. The CDR3 runs from the conserved cysteine through the conserved F or W. A D gene is named only where the DNA matches it firmly.

V: TRBV6-1
D: NA
CDR3: CASRPPSGNTEAFF

V: TRBV12-3/TRBV12-4
D: TRBD2
CDR3: CASSLRGTSGEQFF

V: TRBV3-1
D: NA
CDR3: CASSHPPRAGANVLTF

V: TRBV28
D: NA
CDR3: CASSFSGNYGYTF

V: TRBV10-3
D: NA
CDR3: CAISEEDNPYEQYF

V: TRBV3-1
D: NA
CDR3: CASSQLAGANYGYTF

V: TRBV6-5
D: NA
CDR3: CASSYSNQGNYGYTF

V: TRBV20-1
D: NA
CDR3: CSARDSWMAEQFF

V: TRBV3-1
D: TRBD1
CDR3: CASSPISTGRTEAFF

V: TRBV4-1
D: NA
CDR3: CASSHRPGQPGADTQYF

V: TRBV3-1
D: TRBD2
CDR3: CASSPRLAGLLQETQYF

V: TRBV5-1
D: NA
CDR3: CASRMEGFNSPLHF

V: TRBV7-8
D: TRBD2
CDR3: CASSLRLAEPTDTQYF

V: TRBV12-3/TRBV12-4
D: TRBD1
CDR3: CASSLSGTAGNTIYF

V: TRBV18
D: NA
CDR3: CASSPPQGTEAFF

V: TRBV5-1
D: TRBD1
CDR3: CASSWTAGGGMNTEAFF

V: TRBV7-3
D: NA
CDR3: CASSLTGSSHNEQFF

V: TRBV5-5
D: NA
CDR3: CASSEGATPNTGELFF

V: TRBV5-1
D: NA
CDR3: CASSLAGQVGYNEQFF

V: TRBV29-1
D: TRBD1
CDR3: CSVSSPGQGSYEQYF

V: TRBV5-6
D: NA
CDR3: CASSLGLEGYEQYF

V: TRBV7-2
D: TRBD2
CDR3: CASSLSGLLAPTGNTDTQYF

V: TRBV20-1
D: NA
CDR3: CSAPTLGGSYNEQFF

V: TRBV2
D: TRBD2
CDR3: CASSYGLEQYNEQFF

V: TRBV29-1
D: TRBD2
CDR3: CSVRTIGLAGGLNTGELFF

V: TRBV28
D: NA
CDR3: CASSLPPFEQFF

V: TRBV12-3/TRBV12-4
D: NA
CDR3: CASSDFSEQYF

V: TRBV2
D: NA
CDR3: CASSDPGEQYF

V: TRBV2
D: NA
CDR3: CASRGPLYQETQYF

V: TRBV5-1
D: NA
CDR3: CASSGQTAEKLFF

V: TRBV2
D: NA
CDR3: CASSTWVNQPQHF

V: TRBV28
D: NA
CDR3: CATGPGYSNQPQHF

V: TRBV12-3/TRBV12-4
D: NA
CDR3: CASSLFLVGRDEQFF

V: TRBV7-9
D: TRBD2
CDR3: CASSSRTSWEENEQFF

V: TRBV6-2/TRBV6-3
D: TRBD1
CDR3: CASSYYRDSPSPLHF

V: TRBV7-2
D: TRBD2
CDR3: CASSPLASGNTGELFF

V: TRBV12-3/TRBV12-4
D: TRBD2
CDR3: CASRITGGGLNEQFF

V: TRBV4-1
D: TRBD2
CDR3: CASSRSPGLGTGELFF

V: TRBV10-3
D: TRBD1
CDR3: CAISRQGGLGTEAFF

V: TRBV11-1
D: NA
CDR3: CASSQGVPSFLFYEQFF

V: TRBV20-1
D: NA
CDR3: CSARDRRENPGAQYF

V: TRBV7-3
D: TRBD2
CDR3: CASSKGLAGGRKASTDTQYF

V: TRBV7-3
D: TRBD1
CDR3: CASSVRQGTAYNEQFF

V: TRBV13
D: NA
CDR3: CASSLQQPNSPLHF

V: TRBV27
D: TRBD1
CDR3: CASSGQGAEAFF

V: TRBV12-3/TRBV12-4
D: TRBD1
CDR3: CASRPTMRDSRGAFF

V: TRBV27
D: NA
CDR3: CASSLKQGNYGYTF

V: TRBV6-5
D: NA
CDR3: CASSYSSYGGGNSPLHF

V: TRBV7-8
D: TRBD1
CDR3: CASTEPGDRGNEQFF

V: TRBV5-1
D: NA
CDR3: CASSTAGDGGELFF

V: TRBV6-1
D: TRBD2
CDR3: CASSRASGSTGYEQFF

V: TRBV25-1
D: TRBD2
CDR3: CASSEYRLAGESDTQYF

V: TRBV5-1
D: NA
CDR3: CASSSSGPRNEQFF

V: TRBV7-2
D: TRBD2
CDR3: CASSPGGGGPYEQYF